This entry concerns a single TCR beta chain. Its antigen is undetermined. The sample originates from a study of T-cell memory formation after mild COVID-19. Study as a whole: The two donors had largely donor-specific TCR clusters. Findings of the study overall: The appearance of some responding clones in pre-infection memory suggested that cross-reactive memory joined.

TCRdb reanalysed the 5' RACE reads using MiXCR and keeps one entry per CDR3 protein. The table has over 300,000 distinct CDR3 sequences, approximately 22% seen once. This TCR was sampled from a man between 18 and 29 years old who had mild COVID-19 (a few samples of this study predate the infection). Cell type and time point are not known. Sequenced input: PBMCs or a T cell subset sorted from them (not recorded which).

CDR3 amino acids: CASSTPLGYNEQYF. CDR3 coding DNA: TGTGCCAGCAGTACCCCCCTTGGGTATAACGAGCAGTACTTC. This chain links TRBV2 with TRBJ2-7; D gene unclear. Trimming pared 5 bases from V and 5 bases from J, leaving 16 bases between. Germline V gives CDR1 SNHLY, CDR2 FYNNEI. CDR3 size: 14 residues.